This T cell receptor beta chain stems from a study of CD8 T cells in Susac syndrome. Reverse transcription of about 0.5 to 1 ug RNA used random hexamers. TCRdb recomputed calls from the immunoSEQ multiplex PCR reads with MiXCR, one row per CDR3 protein. The sample comprises about 200,000 distinct CDR3 sequences, 85% to 95% of which are singletons, and 0.095% to 0.12% rests with the top ten. Between the trimmed V and J ends, which lost 0 bases and 4 bases, there was a span of 12 bases. This CDR3 contains 15 residues. Germline lookup yields CDR1 GTSNPN and CDR2 SVGIG (reference sequence). Specimen: CD4+ T cells from PBMCs. The V gene is TRBV30, the J gene TRBJ2-2, with D possibly being TRBD2 (5 bases). This sequence originates from a human donor in good health. The CDR3 DNA is TGTGCCTGGAGTGTATTAGCGTTGGGCACCGGGGAGCTGTTTTTT. Translation: CAWSVLALGTGELFF.